Following are 25 T cell receptor beta chains from one sample sequenced in a study of cytomegalovirus exposure and HLA in healthy donors. With 60 Vbeta and 13 Jbeta primers, the PCR was carried out. Method: immunoSEQ multiplex PCR; TCRdb's copy keeps in-frame clones and lacks some. In the table there are 100,000 to 150,000 clones, 74% of which are singletons. Sequencing input: PBMCs. The origin of the receptors is a man aged 40-50 years in good health and CMV-seropositive.

The genes are TRBV5-4 and TRBJ2-5, with D possibly TRBD2 on 7 matching bases. V shed 0 bases and J shed 1 base, with 13 bases lying between them. Germline V gives CDR1 SGHNT, CDR2 YYREEE (reference sequence). The CDR3 spans 16 residues. CDR3 DNA: TGTGCCAGCAGCTTGGAGGGGGGGGGCCTCCAAGAGACCCAGTACTTC. This codes for CASSLEGGGLQETQYF.

This clone is a singleton in its sample. The rearrangement joins TRBV5-1 to TRBJ2-3; 10 nucleotides agree with TRBD2. Germline values: CDR1 SGHRS, CDR2 YFSETQ. This CDR3 region has 15 residues. Losses at the gene ends were 2 bases for V and 4 bases for J; bases not matched to a gene: 4. CDR3 loop: CASSLQAGGPDTQYF. The CDR3 bases are TGCGCCAGCAGCTTACAAGCGGGGGGGCCAGATACGCAGTATTTT.

The chain joins TRBV2 to TRBJ1-6, with a tentative D call TRBD1 (6 bases). Trimming removed 5 bases at V and 16 bases at J, with 12 bases between. This CDR3 has 11 residues. Per germline, CDR1 SNHLY and CDR2 FYNNEI. The CDR3 DNA reads TGTGCCAGCAGTAGGGCAGGGGATCTCCACTTT. This encodes CASSRAGDLHF.

V gene TRBV28 combines with J gene TRBJ2-5; D gene unclear. The CDR3 has 13 residues. CDR1 MDHEN and CDR2 SYDVKM come from the germline V gene. V lost 7 bases and J 5 bases, leaving 14 bases between the germline ends. In DNA form, the CDR3 reads TGTGCCAGCACCCTACGAGGTCAGGAGACCCAGTACTTC. Amino acid sequence: CASTLRGQETQYF.

The chain links TRBV28 to TRBJ2-1; no clear D gene. This CDR3 spans 19 amino acids. Germline CDR1 and CDR2: MDHEN and SYDVKM. V dropped 6 bases and J dropped 0 bases, with 24 bases sitting between them. CDR3 sequence (DNA): TGTGCCAGCAGAACCGGAGCCTTAGACGAGTTCAGCTCCTACAATGAGCAGTTCTTC. The encoded protein is CASRTGALDEFSSYNEQFF.

The chain uses TRBV28 and TRBJ2-7; 8 nucleotides agree with TRBD2. CDR3 length equals 16 residues. Germline CDR1 and CDR2: MDHEN and SYDVKM. The V gene end was trimmed by 5 bases and the J gene end by 5 bases; junction bases not matched to a gene: 14. For the CDR3, the DNA is TGTGCCAGCAGTGTTCTCCCGGGACTAGAATCCGACGAGCAGTACTTC. Translating gives CASSVLPGLESDEQYF.

The chain carries TRBV5-6 and TRBJ2-1; no reliable D call. V dropped 1 base and J dropped 7 bases, with 3 bases sitting between them. The CDR3 runs 11 residues. Per germline, CDR1 SGHDT and CDR2 YYEEEE. The CDR3 sequence: CASSLSNEQFF. The CDR3 DNA reads as TGTGCCAGCAGCTTGTCTAATGAGCAGTTCTTC.

This sequence joins TRBV28 and TRBJ1-1; TRBD1 is a possible D gene (6 bases). Per germline, CDR1 MDHEN and CDR2 SYDVKM. CDR3 length: 14 residues. Trimming took 6 bases from V and 0 from J, leaving 11 bases between them. The chain's CDR3 is CASSKTGLNTEAFF. As DNA, the CDR3 is TGTGCCAGCAGCAAGACAGGATTGAACACTGAAGCTTTCTTT. The whole variable domain, filled in from reference TRBV28 and TRBJ1-1, reads DVKVTQSSRYLVKRTGEKVFLECVQDMDHENMFWYRQDPGLGLRLIYFSYDVKMKEKGDIPEGYSVSREKKERFSLILESASTNQTSMYLCASSKTGLNTEAFFGQGTRLTVV.

The V and J genes are TRBV7-9 and TRBJ1-4; a weak D match, TRBD1 (5 bases). In germline, CDR1 is SEHNR, CDR2 FQNEAQ (reference sequence). V was trimmed by 4 bases and J by 0 bases, leaving 12 bases between them. CDR3 length equals 16 residues. The CDR3 region has the DNA TGTGCCAGCAGCTCGGGGGACGTTGCAACTAATGAAAAACTGTTTTTT. Translated, it gives CASSSGDVATNEKLFF.

This chain connects TRBV6-1 to TRBJ1-5; D gene ambiguous. CDR3 size: 15 residues. Trimming shortened V by 6 bases and J by 2 bases, and 14 bases separated the two germline ends. Germline CDR1 reads MNHNS; CDR2 reads SASEGT. The CDR3 region is CASRLKQEGNQPQHF. CDR3 bases: TGTGCCAGCAGGTTAAAGCAGGAGGGCAATCAGCCCCAGCATTTT.

The V and J genes are TRBV5-1 and TRBJ2-3; maybe TRBD2 (6 bases). The CDR3 consists of 14 residues. In germline, CDR1 is SGHRS, CDR2 YFSETQ. V was shortened by 1 base and J by 4 bases, with 10 bases between the two germline ends. The CDR3, as DNA: TGCGCCAGCAGCTTGTATCTAGCGTCAGATACGCAGTATTTT. Translated, it gives CASSLYLASDTQYF.

This clone was picked up a small number of times. This chain uses TRBV5-1 with TRBJ1-2; D is unresolved. The ends were cut back, 0 bases at V and 8 bases at J, with 14 bases in the middle. Per germline, CDR1 SGHRS and CDR2 YFSETQ. This CDR3 is 14 amino acids long. The CDR3 reads CASSLVLGGPGYTF. CDR3 nucleotide sequence: TGCGCCAGCAGCTTGGTACTTGGAGGACCAGGCTACACCTTC. Combining the CDR3 with reference TRBV5-1 and TRBJ1-2 gives the whole variable domain KAGVTQTPRYLIKTRGQQVTLSCSPISGHRSVSWYQQTPGQGLQFLFEYFSETQRNKGNFPGRFSGRQFSNSRSEMNVSTLELGDSALYLCASSLVLGGPGYTFGSGTRLTVV.

This sequence joins TRBV19 and TRBJ1-5, with D perhaps TRBD1 (6 bases). The CDR3 length is 17 residues. Trimming removed 6 bases from V and 5 bases from J, with 23 bases in between. CDR1 is LNHDA, CDR2 SQIVND, per germline (reference sequence). Here the CDR3 DNA reads TGTGCCAGTAGCCCACGAGGCGCGGGGGGGCGAGATCAGCCCCAGCATTTT. This encodes CASSPRGAGGRDQPQHF. The full variable domain, with the rest looked up from reference TRBV19 and TRBJ1-5, is DGGITQSPKYLFRKEGQNVTLSCEQNLNHDAMYWYRQDPGQGLRLIYYSQIVNDFQKGDIAEGYSVSREKKESFPLTVTSAQKNPTAFYLCASSPRGAGGRDQPQHFGDGTRLSIL.

The rearrangement joins TRBV7-6 to TRBJ1-5; 9 bases agree with TRBD1. J was trimmed by 0 bases and V by 5 bases; bases with no gene match: 8. The CDR3 spans 17 residues. Germline-derived CDR1 and CDR2 are SGHVS and FNYEAQ. This chain's CDR3 is CASSPGTGIASNQPQHF. Written as DNA, the CDR3 is TGTGCCAGCAGCCCCGGGACAGGGATAGCTAGCAATCAGCCCCAGCATTTT. The full variable domain, rest sourced from reference TRBV7-6 and TRBJ1-5, is GAGVSQSPRYKVTKRGQDVALRCDPISGHVSLYWYRQALGQGPEFLTYFNYEAQQDKSGLPNDRFSAERPEGSISTLTIQRTEQRDSAMYRCASSPGTGIASNQPQHFGDGTRLSIL.

This chain links TRBV7-3 with TRBJ2-5; D uncertain. TRBJ2-7 matches the DNA end more closely, so the J call is doubtful. Per the germline V gene, CDR1 is SGHTA and CDR2 is FQGTGA. The CDR3 spans 14 residues. CDR3 in DNA: TGTGCCAGCAGCGCTTTACCTAGCTCCTACGAGCAGTACTTC. Its translation: CASSALPSSYEQYF.

This sequence joins TRBV18 and TRBJ2-7; tentatively, D is TRBD1 (5 bases). The CDR3 is 13 amino acids. The germline V and J ends were trimmed by 2 bases and 5 bases, with 10 bases remaining between them. Germline CDR1 and CDR2: KGHSH and LQKENI. The CDR3 sequence: CASSPGRADEQYF. The CDR3 region has the DNA TGTGCCAGCTCACCAGGCAGGGCGGACGAGCAGTACTTC.

V usage is TRBV28 and J usage is TRBJ1-5, with 7 positions matching TRBD1. V dropped 4 bases and J dropped 1; count of bases not matched to a gene: 1. Germline values: CDR1 MDHEN, CDR2 SYDVKM. This CDR3 region has 14 residues. The CDR3 sequence: CASSWDRSNQPQHF. CDR3 coding DNA: TGTGCCAGCAGTTGGGACAGAAGCAATCAGCCCCAGCATTTT.

V and J are TRBV12-5 and TRBJ2-7; 7 positions match TRBD1. Looked up from germline, CDR1 is LGHNT and CDR2 is FRNRAP. J gave up 5 bases and V 6 bases, and 13 bases lay outside the gene matches. The CDR3 extends over 15 amino acids. The CDR3, as DNA: TGTGCTAGTGGACCGCCGGTCGACAGGGCCCACGAGCAGTACTTC. This sequence encodes CASGPPVDRAHEQYF.

This clone was seen only a few times. V is TRBV2 and J is TRBJ1-5; no firm D call. There are 17 residues in the CDR3. V was cut by 2 bases and J by 0 bases, with 14 bases left in between. CDR1 is SNHLY, CDR2 FYNNEI, per germline. DNA for the CDR3: TGTGCCAGCAGTGAATCCGGGATCCTTTATAGCAATCAGCCCCAGCATTTT. Encoded protein: CASSESGILYSNQPQHF.

This clone was counted a single time. The J gene is TRBJ1-6, the V gene TRBV7-9, with 10 bases aligning to TRBD1. The CDR3 has 15 amino acids. Germline V gene sequence: CDR1 SEHNR, CDR2 FQNEAQ (reference sequence). V trimming: 5 bases; J trimming: 6 bases; junction bases outside the gene matches: 4. The CDR3 is CASSRQGASNSPLHF. The CDR3 DNA sequence: TGTGCCAGCAGCCGACAGGGGGCTAGTAATTCACCCCTCCACTTT.

The sample holds a few counts of this clone. The chain links TRBV6-1 to TRBJ1-1; tentative D call: TRBD1 (5 bases). This CDR3 is 14 amino acids long. The germline V gene has CDR1 MNHNS and CDR2 SASEGT. The V end was cut by 10 bases, the J end by 0 bases, with 15 bases between. CDR3: CATGGFSMNTEAFF. The CDR3 nucleotides read TGTGCCACCGGGGGGTTTTCAATGAACACTGAAGCTTTCTTT.

The chain uses TRBV19 and TRBJ1-6; 8 nucleotides agree with TRBD1. In germline, CDR1 is LNHDA, CDR2 SQIVND (reference sequence). This CDR3 is built from 15 residues. Trimming at V came to 6 bases and at J to 8 bases, leaving 9 bases not matched to a gene. CDR3 loop: CASRTTGDRDSPLHF. DNA of the CDR3: TGTGCCAGTAGGACGACAGGGGATAGGGATTCACCCCTCCACTTT.

The rearrangement uses TRBV10-3 and TRBJ2-1, with 10 bases matching TRBD2. There are 15 residues in the CDR3. V lost 7 bases to trimming and J lost 4 bases; unmatched junction nucleotides: 7. Germline CDR1 reads ENHRY; CDR2 reads SYGVKD. The CDR3 is CAINSGAGGYNEQFF. CDR3 DNA sequence: TGTGCCATCAACTCAGGAGCGGGAGGGTACAATGAGCAGTTCTTC.

To note about this clone: The junction and the germline gene differ at one end; a read error may be behind it. The CDR3: CAGSLHRGSNQPQHF. In DNA, the CDR3 is TGTGCCGGCAGTTTACACAGGGGGAGCAATCAGCCCCAGCATTTT. The rearrangement uses TRBV28 and TRBJ1-5, with 8 bases identical to TRBD1. CDR3 length: 15 residues. CDR1 and CDR2 (germline): MDHEN, SYDVKM.

This chain connects TRBV5-1 to TRBJ2-3; possibly TRBD1 for D (6 bases). CDR3 length equals 19 residues. In germline, CDR1 is SGHRS, CDR2 YFSETQ. The V gene lost 5 bases and the J gene lost 4 bases, with 29 bases spanning the gap. The CDR3 region is CASSFLTGQSRLRADTQYF. The CDR3 region has the DNA TGCGCCAGCAGTTTCTTGACTGGACAGTCTAGACTAAGGGCAGATACGCAGTATTTT. The full variable domain, its missing parts supplied by reference TRBV5-1 and TRBJ2-3, is KAGVTQTPRYLIKTRGQQVTLSCSPISGHRSVSWYQQTPGQGLQFLFEYFSETQRNKGNFPGRFSGRQFSNSRSEMNVSTLELGDSALYLCASSFLTGQSRLRADTQYFGPGTRLTVL.